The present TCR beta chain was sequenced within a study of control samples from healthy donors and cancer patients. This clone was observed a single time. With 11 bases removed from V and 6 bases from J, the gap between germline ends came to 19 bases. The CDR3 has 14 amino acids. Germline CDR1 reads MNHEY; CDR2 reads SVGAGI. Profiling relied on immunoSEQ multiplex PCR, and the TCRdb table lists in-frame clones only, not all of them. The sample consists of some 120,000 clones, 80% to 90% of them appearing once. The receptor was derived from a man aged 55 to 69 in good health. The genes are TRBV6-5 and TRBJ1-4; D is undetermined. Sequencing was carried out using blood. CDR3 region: CASRKRRKDEKLFF. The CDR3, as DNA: TGTGCCTCAAGGAAAAGGAGGAAGGATGAAAAACTGTTTTTT.